The 21 T cell receptor beta chains in this list originate from one sample, sequenced in a study of blood T cells in healthy people across ages (dated by TCRdb to between 2015 and 2017). The library was generated by 5' RACE. Sequencing was performed on an Illumina HiSeq 2500. A second roughly 6 to 12 cycle PCR used a sample-barcoded 5' primer and a J-beta primer mix. TCRdb reprocessing: public reads trimmed at Q25 with fastp, clones called with MiXCR, in-frame beta chains kept. Records with the same CDR3 protein are collapsed into one entry carrying the most frequent genes and DNA. The sample records 1.5 million to 2 million distinct CDR3 sequences, around 48% of which are singletons. The ten largest clones represent 2% to 2.5% of the sample. The sequencing input was blood. Every receptor here comes from a woman aged 40 to 50 in good health.

The chain couples TRBV11-1 to TRBJ2-6, with D perhaps given as TRBD1 or TRBD2 (5 bases each). CDR1 and CDR2 from the germline V gene are SGHAT and FQDESV (reference sequence). This CDR3 is 15 amino acids long. Between the trimmed V and J ends, which lost 5 bases and 3 bases, there was a span of 11 bases. In DNA form, the CDR3 reads TGTGCCAGCAGCCAGAGGGGTTATGGGGCCAACGTCCTGACTTTC. Translation gives CASSQRGYGANVLTF.

V gene TRBV3-1 combines with J gene TRBJ1-2; D perhaps matches TRBD1 (6 bases). Germline V gives CDR1 LGHDT, CDR2 YNNKEL (reference sequence). V lost 0 bases to trimming and J lost 6 bases, with 11 bases between them. The CDR3 contains 14 residues. The CDR3 nucleotides are TGTGCCAGCAGCCAAGAAGGGGGGTGGGATGGCTACACCTTC. It codes for CASSQEGGWDGYTF. Filled out from reference TRBV3-1 and TRBJ1-2, the complete variable domain reads DTAVSQTPKYLVTQMGNDKSIKCEQNLGHDTMYWYKQDSKKFLKIMFSYNNKELIINETVPNRFSPKSPDKAHLNLHINSLELGDSAVYFCASSQEGGWDGYTFGSGTRLTVV.

V is TRBV5-1 and J is TRBJ1-5; possibly TRBD1 for D (5 bases). The germline V and J ends were trimmed by 2 bases and 0 bases, with 9 bases remaining between them. Germline values: CDR1 SGHRS, CDR2 YFSETQ. This CDR3 has 15 amino acids. In DNA, the CDR3 is TGCGCCAGCAGCTTTTCCAGGGATAGCAATCAGCCCCAGCATTTT. Amino acids: CASSFSRDSNQPQHF.

The chain links TRBV20-1 to TRBJ2-4; D may be TRBD1 (6 bases). TRBJ2-7 matches the DNA end more closely, so the J call is doubtful. CDR3 length: 13 amino acids. CDR1 DFQATT and CDR2 SNEGSKA come from the germline V gene (reference sequence). CDR3 sequence (DNA): TGCAGTGCTAGAGAAACAGGGTACAACGAGCAGTACTTC. Amino acid sequence: CSARETGYNEQYF.

The rearrangement joins TRBV12-3 or TRBV12-4 to TRBJ2-5; 12 bases align to TRBD1. Trimming took 6 bases from V and 1 from J; bases not matched to a gene: 3. The CDR3 is made up of 15 amino acids. The CDR3 loop reads CASRGDRGPQETQYF. The CDR3 region has the DNA TGTGCCAGCAGGGGGGACAGGGGGCCCCAAGAGACCCAGTACTTC.

The sample holds a few counts of this clonotype. The chain uses TRBV27 and TRBJ2-7; 9 positions agree with TRBD1. This CDR3 is built from 15 residues. In germline, CDR1 is MNHEY, CDR2 SMNVEV (reference sequence). The trim removed 0 bases at V and 2 bases at J, leaving 2 bases unmatched. As DNA, the CDR3 is TGTGCCAGCAGTTTATCCAGGACAGGGGCCTACGAGCAGTACTTC. Encoded protein: CASSLSRTGAYEQYF.

This clonotype appeared a few times. This chain links TRBV5-1 with TRBJ2-6; the match to TRBD1 covers 8 bases. Per the germline V gene, CDR1 is SGHRS and CDR2 is YFSETQ. There are 16 residues in the CDR3. J gave up 2 bases and V 4 bases, and 5 bases lay outside the gene matches. The CDR3 region is CASSLDRGTGANVLTF. CDR3 DNA sequence: TGCGCCAGCAGCCTCGACAGGGGTACTGGGGCCAACGTCCTGACTTTC.

This chain joins TRBV6-2 or TRBV6-3 and TRBJ2-7; 13 nucleotides line up with TRBD2. The ends lost 5 bases at V and 0 bases at J; junction bases unmatched: 4. The germline CDR1 and CDR2 sequences are MNHEY and SVGEGT. The CDR3 is 16 residues long. The CDR3 nucleotides are TGTGCCAGCAGTCAACTAGCGGGGGGGCCCTCCTACGAGCAGTACTTC. It is translated as CASSQLAGGPSYEQYF.

This chain links TRBV6-2 or TRBV6-3 with TRBJ1-2; a weak D match, TRBD1 (5 bases). The germline V gene encodes CDR1 MNHEY and CDR2 SVGEGT. The CDR3 is made up of 14 amino acids. V was shortened by 6 bases and J by 2 bases, with 13 bases between the two germline ends. This chain's CDR3 is CASRRSGSNYGYTF. DNA for the CDR3: TGTGCCAGCAGAAGATCAGGGTCCAACTATGGCTACACCTTC.

This clonotype was picked up a small number of times. The genes are TRBV5-8 and TRBJ2-1; weak D call: TRBD2 (7 bases). Trimming took off 0 bases at V and 9 bases at J, with 16 bases between the two ends. Germline V CDR1 and CDR2: SGHTS, YDEGEE. CDR3 length: 15 residues. DNA of the CDR3: TGTGCCAGCAGCTTGGTACGGGGGGCTGAACGTGAGCAGTTCTTC. It yields the protein CASSLVRGAEREQFF. The whole variable domain, remainder taken from reference TRBV5-8 and TRBJ2-1, is EAGVTQSPTHLIKTRGQQATLRCSPISGHTSVYWYQQALGLGLQFLLWYDEGEERNRGNFPPRFSGRQFPNYSSELNVNALELEDSALYLCASSLVRGAEREQFFGPGTRLTVL.

V usage is TRBV7-9 and J usage is TRBJ2-5; a possible D gene is TRBD2 (5 bases). V was clipped by 5 bases and J by 2 bases, with 21 bases between them. Looked up from germline, CDR1 is SEHNR and CDR2 is FQNEAQ (reference sequence). The CDR3 contains 17 residues. CDR3 sequence (DNA): TGTGCCAGCAGCCCCCCCCTTGGACTGACCCAACAAGAGACCCAGTACTTC. Protein product: CASSPPLGLTQQETQYF.

The CDR3: CSVEDLTQYF. The CDR3 DNA sequence: TGCAGCGTTGAAGACCTTACCCAGTACTTC. The chain is built from TRBV29-1 and TRBJ2-5; D unclear. CDR3 size: 10 residues. CDR1 is SQVTM and CDR2 is ANQGSEA in the germline V gene. V was cut by 0 bases and J by 8 bases, with 4 bases left in between.

The chain couples TRBV4-1 to TRBJ1-1; possibly TRBD1 for D (5 bases). The CDR3 length is 16 residues. Trimming pared 1 base from V and 4 bases from J, leaving 16 bases between. Germline V gives CDR1 MGHRA, CDR2 YSYEKL. The CDR3, as DNA: TGCGCCAGCAGCCAAGTATATGAGGGGACGGTCACTGAAGCTTTCTTT. It encodes CASSQVYEGTVTEAFF.

J is TRBJ1-2 and V is TRBV6-5; D gene ambiguous. Germline-derived CDR1 and CDR2 are MNHEY and SVGAGI. The CDR3 extends over 11 amino acids. V was pared by 8 bases and J by 6 bases, with 10 bases between. The CDR3 region has the DNA TGTGCCAGCGGGTATGGGGATGGCTACACCTTC. Residues: CASGYGDGYTF.

About this clonotype: Mismatch with germline at one junction end may stem from a read error. The chain recombines TRBV2 with TRBJ2-1; 9 nucleotides align to TRBD2. Germline lookup yields CDR1 SNHLY and CDR2 FYNNEI. This CDR3 contains 17 residues. The CDR3 nucleotides read TGTGCCAGCAGTGAAAGCGGGGCGGGGGGGATCTACAATGAGCAGTTATTC. Translating it yields CASSESGAGGIYNEQLF.

This clonotype was seen more than once but under ten times. The chain links TRBV10-3 to TRBJ1-5, with 7 bases fitting TRBD1. This CDR3 has 13 residues. Germline CDR1 and CDR2: ENHRY and SYGVKD. The V gene end was trimmed by 10 bases and the J gene end by 0 bases; junction bases not matched to a gene: 3. CDR3 protein: CATWTGSNQPQHF. The CDR3 DNA reads as TGTGCCACTTGGACAGGTAGCAATCAGCCCCAGCATTTT.

The V and J genes are TRBV5-1 and TRBJ2-1, with a possible D match to TRBD2 (5 bases). This CDR3 contains 16 residues. The ends were cut back, 3 bases at V and 0 bases at J, with 13 bases in the middle. Germline V gene sequence: CDR1 SGHRS, CDR2 YFSETQ. CDR3 sequence reads: CASSSREASSYNEQFF. The CDR3 nucleotides are TGCGCCAGCAGCTCGAGGGAAGCAAGCTCCTACAATGAGCAGTTCTTC. Full variable domain (missing parts from reference TRBV5-1 and TRBJ2-1): KAGVTQTPRYLIKTRGQQVTLSCSPISGHRSVSWYQQTPGQGLQFLFEYFSETQRNKGNFPGRFSGRQFSNSRSEMNVSTLELGDSALYLCASSSREASSYNEQFFGPGTRLTVL.

The DNA of the CDR3 is TGCAGTGCTCTTCTTTCAGGCTCCTACGAGCAGTACTTC. Translated, it gives CSALLSGSYEQYF. V usage is TRBV20-1 and J usage is TRBJ2-7; D is unresolved. The CDR3 runs to 13 residues. Trimming pared 5 bases from V and 0 bases from J, leaving 11 bases between. Per germline, CDR1 DFQATT and CDR2 SNEGSKA (reference sequence).

The chain recombines TRBV18 with TRBJ2-3, with D perhaps TRBD2 (5 bases). This CDR3 has 15 residues. V was shortened by 2 bases and J by 4 bases, with 13 bases between the two germline ends. Germline values: CDR1 KGHSH, CDR2 LQKENI. The CDR3 bases are TGTGCCAGCTCACCAAAAGAGGGTCTGGCAGATACGCAGTATTTT. This codes for CASSPKEGLADTQYF. Complete variable domain (other parts from reference TRBV18 and TRBJ2-3): NAGVMQNPRHLVRRRGQEARLRCSPMKGHSHVYWYRQLPEEGLKFMVYLQKENIIDESGMPKERFSAEFPKEGPSILRIQQVVRGDSAAYFCASSPKEGLADTQYFGPGTRLTVL.

The chain recombines TRBV24-1 with TRBJ2-1; D not resolved. Germline lookup yields CDR1 KGHDR and CDR2 SFDVKD. CDR3 length: 11 amino acids. V gave up 2 bases and J gave up 15 bases, with 10 bases separating them. CDR3 nucleotides: TGTGCCACCAGTGATTCTTCCGCTCGGTTCTTC. Translated: CATSDSSARFF.

This chain connects TRBV7-2 to TRBJ2-7; D perhaps matches TRBD1 (5 bases). V lost 2 bases and J 7 bases, leaving 12 bases between the germline ends. Germline CDR1 and CDR2: SGHTA and FQGNSA. The CDR3 is made up of 13 amino acids. The DNA of the CDR3 is TGTGCCAGCAGCTTAATAGGGGAAGGGGAGCAGTACGTC. Encoded protein: CASSLIGEGEQYV.